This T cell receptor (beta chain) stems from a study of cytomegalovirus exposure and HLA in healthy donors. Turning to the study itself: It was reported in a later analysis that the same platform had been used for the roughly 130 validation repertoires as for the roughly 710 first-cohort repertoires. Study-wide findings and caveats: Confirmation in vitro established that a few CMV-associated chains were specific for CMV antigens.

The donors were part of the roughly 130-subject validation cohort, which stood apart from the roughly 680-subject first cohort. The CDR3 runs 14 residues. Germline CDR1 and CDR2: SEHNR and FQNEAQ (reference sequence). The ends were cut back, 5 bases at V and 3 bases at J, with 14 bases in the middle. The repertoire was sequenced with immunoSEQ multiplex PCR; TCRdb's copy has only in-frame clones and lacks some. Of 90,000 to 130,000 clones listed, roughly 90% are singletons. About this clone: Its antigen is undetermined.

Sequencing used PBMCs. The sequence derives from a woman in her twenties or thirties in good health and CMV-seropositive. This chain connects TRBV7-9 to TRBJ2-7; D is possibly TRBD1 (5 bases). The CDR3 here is CASSRRLGDYEQYF. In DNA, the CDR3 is TGTGCCAGCAGCAGACGTTTAGGGGACTACGAGCAGTACTTC.